The 9 T cell receptor beta chains in this list originate from one sample, sequenced in a study of response to subunit inactivated influenza vaccine. MiXCR, run by TCRdb on the RT-PCR reads, gives a single entry per CDR3 protein. The sample holds roughly 650,000 distinct CDR3 sequences, around 13% seen once. The sequences come from PBMCs from blood, collected about 14 days before vaccination. The source of these receptors is a man in his forties or fifties who received an inactivated influenza vaccine.

This clonotype was seen only a few times. The V call is TRBV5-1, the J call TRBJ2-3, with D possibly being TRBD1 or TRBD2 (5 bases each). V was cut by 1 base and J by 1 base, with 10 bases left in between. The CDR3 is made up of 15 amino acids. Germline V gene data show CDR1 as SGHRS and CDR2 as YFSETQ. CDR3 in DNA: TGCGCCAGCAGCTTGCGGGGCCAGGGCACAGATACGCAGTATTTT. Its translation is CASSLRGQGTDTQYF. The variable domain in full, with the rest retrieved from reference TRBV5-1 and TRBJ2-3, is KAGVTQTPRYLIKTRGQQVTLSCSPISGHRSVSWYQQTPGQGLQFLFEYFSETQRNKGNFPGRFSGRQFSNSRSEMNVSTLELGDSALYLCASSLRGQGTDTQYFGPGTRLTVL.

This clonotype came up many times. The chain joins TRBV5-1 to TRBJ2-1; 10 nucleotides line up with TRBD2. Per germline, CDR1 SGHRS and CDR2 YFSETQ. J was trimmed by 6 bases and V by 0 bases; bases with no gene match: 3. The CDR3 totals 15 residues. CDR3 in DNA: TGCGCCAGCAGCTTGGCTAGCGGGGGCCCCAATGAGCAGTTCTTC. It translates to CASSLASGGPNEQFF.

V and J are TRBV9 and TRBJ2-7, with a weak D call TRBD1 (6 bases). V was cut by 4 bases and J by 2 bases, with 19 bases left in between. Looked up from germline, CDR1 is SGDLS and CDR2 is YYNGEE. The CDR3 is 16 amino acids. CDR3 bases: TGTGCCAGCAGCCCCTCCGACAGGCTAATCCCCTACGAGCAGTACTTC. The encoded protein is CASSPSDRLIPYEQYF.

The rearrangement joins TRBV6-2 or TRBV6-3 to TRBJ2-1, with 11 bases aligning to TRBD2. V gave up 0 bases and J gave up 4 bases; unmatched junction bases: 5. This CDR3 has 17 residues. Germline loops: CDR1 MNHEY, CDR2 SVGEGT. CDR3 DNA: TGTGCCAGCAGTTACTCGATCCTAGCGGGGGGTTACAATGAGCAGTTCTTC. Protein product: CASSYSILAGGYNEQFF.

This chain joins TRBV6-2 or TRBV6-3 and TRBJ2-2, with D hard to call. Looked up from germline, CDR1 is MNHEY and CDR2 is SVGEGT. The CDR3 spans 16 residues. V was cut by 0 bases and J by 4 bases, with 12 bases left in between. CDR3 nucleotides: TGTGCCAGCAGTTACTCTAGATCAAGCATCACCGGGGAGCTGTTTTTT. Amino acid sequence: CASSYSRSSITGELFF.

This clonotype was counted at least ten times. The rearrangement joins TRBV9 to TRBJ2-3, with D possibly being TRBD2 (6 bases). The V gene's germline CDR1 is SGDLS and CDR2 YYNGEE. V lost 0 bases to trimming and J lost 4 bases, with 15 bases between them. The CDR3 covers 16 residues. The CDR3 loop is CASSVGAAREADTQYF. The CDR3 DNA sequence: TGTGCCAGCAGCGTAGGGGCAGCGAGGGAGGCAGATACGCAGTATTTT.

The chain uses TRBV10-2 and TRBJ2-7; the D gene is possibly TRBD1 (5 bases). V dropped 8 bases and J dropped 3 bases, with 17 bases sitting between them. CDR1 and CDR2 (germline): WSHSY, SAAADI. The CDR3 consists of 14 residues. CDR3 residues: CASLEGLGLYEQYF. The CDR3 DNA reads TGCGCCAGCCTTGAAGGGTTGGGGCTCTACGAGCAGTACTTC.

With regard to this clonotype: Possible read error: a much larger clone is one base away. The chain combines TRBV20-1 with TRBJ2-1; possible D gene TRBD2, 7 bases. The CDR3 length is 17 residues. Germline CDR1 DFQATT, CDR2 SNEGSKA (reference sequence). CDR3 DNA sequence: TGCTGTGCTAGAGATTCGACGGGGGGCGCATCCTACAATGAGCAGTTCTTC. Amino acid sequence: CCARDSTGGASYNEQFF.

The sample holds a few counts of this clonotype. The chain combines TRBV6-1 with TRBJ1-6; D remains unclear. The V and J ends lost 6 bases and 2 bases respectively, with 17 bases between them. The germline V gene encodes CDR1 MNHNS and CDR2 SASEGT. This CDR3 is built from 17 residues. For the CDR3, the DNA is TGTGCCAGCAGCCCCGACATCATCCGGGCCTATAATTCACCCCTCCACTTT. Translated, it gives CASSPDIIRAYNSPLHF.